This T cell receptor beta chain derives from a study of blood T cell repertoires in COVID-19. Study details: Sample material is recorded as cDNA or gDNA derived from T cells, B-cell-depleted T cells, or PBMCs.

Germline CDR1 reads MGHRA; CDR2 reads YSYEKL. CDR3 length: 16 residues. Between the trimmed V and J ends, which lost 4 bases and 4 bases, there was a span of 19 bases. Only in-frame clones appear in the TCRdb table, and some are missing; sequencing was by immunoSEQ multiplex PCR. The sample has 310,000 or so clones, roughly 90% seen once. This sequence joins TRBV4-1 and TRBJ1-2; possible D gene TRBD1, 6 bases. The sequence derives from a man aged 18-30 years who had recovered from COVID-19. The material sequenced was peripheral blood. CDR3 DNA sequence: TGCGCCAGCAGCCTCGGTCCGGGACAAAACGTCTATGGCTACACCTTC. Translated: CASSLGPGQNVYGYTF.